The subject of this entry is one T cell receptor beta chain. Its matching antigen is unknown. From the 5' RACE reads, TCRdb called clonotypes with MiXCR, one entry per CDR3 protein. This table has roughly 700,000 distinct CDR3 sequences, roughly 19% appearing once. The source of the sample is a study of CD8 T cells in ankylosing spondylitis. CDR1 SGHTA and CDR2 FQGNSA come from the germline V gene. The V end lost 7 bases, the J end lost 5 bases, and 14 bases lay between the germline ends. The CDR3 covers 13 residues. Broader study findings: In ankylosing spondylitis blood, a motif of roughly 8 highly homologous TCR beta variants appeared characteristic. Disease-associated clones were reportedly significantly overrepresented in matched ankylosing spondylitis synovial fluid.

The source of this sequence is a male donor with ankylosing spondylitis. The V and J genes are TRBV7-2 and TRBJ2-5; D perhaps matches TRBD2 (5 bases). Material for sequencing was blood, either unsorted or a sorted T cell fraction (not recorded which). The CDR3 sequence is CASKLGGRETQYF. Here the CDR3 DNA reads TGTGCCAGCAAACTAGGAGGCCGTGAGACCCAGTACTTC.